The clone carrying this T cell receptor beta chain was counted between two and nine times. What it binds is unknown. This sample stems from a study of beta chain features in type 1 diabetes. General study points: For patients, the naive, central memory and Treg TCRB repertoires appeared more alike than for healthy donors. Moderately but significantly shorter TCRB CDR3s were found in Type 1 diabetes patients in all four CD4+ subsets. More deletions and fewer insertions at VDJ junctions were found in patients with type 1 diabetes.

The CDR3 is made up of 15 amino acids. CDR1 MDHEN and CDR2 SYDVKM come from the germline V gene. J lost 10 bases, V lost 2 bases, and 10 bases had no gene match. Since all of the isolated RNA was reverse transcribed, expressed TCRB transcripts were what got sequenced. Roughly 3.5 million reads per sample on average were obtained from naive, central memory and regulatory T cell samples. Measured with immunoSEQ multiplex PCR; TCRdb has only the in-frame clones, and not every one. This sample has around 150,000 clones; 6.9% occur once, and the top ten carry 1.3% to 1.5%. What was sequenced was central memory CD4+ T cells from blood. This receptor was obtained from a woman under 40 in good health. This chain joins TRBV28 and TRBJ2-1, with 8 bases matching TRBD1. The CDR3: CASSLEDRDGSEQFF. CDR3 in DNA: TGTGCCAGCAGTTTAGAGGACAGGGATGGGTCCGAGCAGTTCTTC.